What follows are 30 T cell receptor beta chains derived from one specimen sequenced in a study of blood T cell repertoires in COVID-19. Libraries were prepared by immunoSEQ multiplex PCR; TCRdb keeps only in-frame clonotypes and omits some of them. The sample yields hundreds of thousands of clones, more than 75% seen once. The sequenced sample consisted of PBMCs or T cells enriched from blood (not recorded which). The receptors were gathered from a man in his forties in a cohort exposed to, infected with or recovered from COVID-19 (not recorded which).

This chain connects TRBV3-1 (or the pseudogene TRBV3-2) to TRBJ1-3; 9 nucleotides match TRBD1. CDR1 is LGHDT and CDR2 is YNNKEL in the germline V gene (reference sequence). The CDR3 has 16 amino acids. J lost 4 bases, V lost 1 base, and 5 bases had no gene match. The CDR3 region has the DNA TGTGCCAGCAGCCAAGCGGACAGGGGTTCAGGAAACACCATATATTTT. Translating gives CASSQADRGSGNTIYF.

This chain joins TRBV7-9 and TRBJ2-7; 12 bases match TRBD2. The CDR3 runs 14 residues. The V segment lost 5 bases and the J segment 6 bases; nucleotides outside the gene matches: 5. CDR1 and CDR2 (germline): SEHNR, FQNEAQ (reference sequence). DNA for the CDR3: TGTGCCAGCAGCCAGACTAGCGGGAGAGGCGAGCAGTACTTC. It encodes CASSQTSGRGEQYF.

This rearrangement joins TRBV6-5 to TRBJ1-2; unclear D gene. Trimming removed 7 bases from V and 6 bases from J, with 9 bases in between. This CDR3 has 11 residues. The V gene's germline CDR1 is MNHEY and CDR2 SVGAGI. CDR3 coding DNA: TGTGCCAGCAAGTCCAGGCATGGCTACACCTTC. As protein: CASKSRHGYTF.

The V gene is TRBV11-2, the J gene TRBJ1-2; TRBD1 agrees at 7 bases. The CDR3 totals 14 residues. The V gene end was trimmed by 5 bases and the J gene end by 3 bases; junction bases not matched to a gene: 6. Germline V gene data show CDR1 as SGHAT and CDR2 as FQNNGV. The CDR3 protein is CASSHRQGDYGYTF. CDR3 DNA sequence: TGTGCCAGCAGCCACAGACAGGGAGACTATGGCTACACCTTC.

The V gene is TRBV20-1, the J gene TRBJ2-7, with unresolved D. Trimming shortened V by 6 bases and J by 2 bases, and 8 bases separated the two germline ends. There are 11 residues in the CDR3. Germline loops: CDR1 DFQATT, CDR2 SNEGSKA (reference sequence). In DNA, the CDR3 is TGCAGTGCCCCAAGCCCCTACGAGCAGTACTTC. The encoded protein is CSAPSPYEQYF.

The V gene is TRBV4-2, the J gene TRBJ2-7; D not certain. The germline V and J ends were trimmed by 2 bases and 2 bases, with 10 bases remaining between them. In germline, CDR1 is LGHNA, CDR2 YNFKEQ. This CDR3 is 14 amino acids long. Written as DNA, the CDR3 is TGTGCCAGCAGCCAATACAGCCGACCCTACGAGCAGTACTTC. It specifies CASSQYSRPYEQYF.

This CDR3 is CASSQVGGWRGYTF. CDR3 sequence (DNA): TGTGCCAGCAGCCAAGTAGGGGGATGGAGGGGCTACACCTTC. The J gene is TRBJ1-2, the V gene TRBV4-2; D perhaps matches TRBD1 (6 bases). The CDR3 loop spans 14 amino acids. Germline lookup yields CDR1 LGHNA and CDR2 YNFKEQ. Trimming pared 1 base from V and 8 bases from J, leaving 14 bases between.

This rearrangement joins TRBV3-1 (or the pseudogene TRBV3-2) to TRBJ1-5; 8 bases are a match to TRBD1. This CDR3 region has 15 residues. CDR1 and CDR2 from the germline V gene are LGHDT and YNNKEL (reference sequence). The trim removed 1 base at V and 7 bases at J, leaving 6 bases unmatched. CDR3: CASSQGQGAGQPQHF. For the CDR3, the DNA is TGTGCCAGCAGCCAAGGGCAGGGGGCGGGCCAGCCCCAGCATTTT.

The chain combines TRBV7-8 with TRBJ2-1, with 7 bases aligning to TRBD2. Trimming at V came to 2 bases and at J to 3 bases, leaving 7 bases not matched to a gene. The length of the CDR3 is 16 residues. From germline, CDR1 is SGHVS and CDR2 FQNEAQ. The CDR3 here is CASSLRLAGGYNEQFF. For the CDR3, the DNA is TGTGCCAGCAGCTTAAGACTAGCAGGAGGCTACAATGAGCAGTTCTTC. The full variable domain, its missing parts supplied by reference TRBV7-8 and TRBJ2-1, is GAGVSQSPRYKVAKRGQDVALRCDPISGHVSLFWYQQALGQGPEFLTYFQNEAQLDKSGLPSDRFFAERPEGSVSTLKIQRTQQEDSAVYLCASSLRLAGGYNEQFFGPGTRLTVL.

This sequence joins TRBV5-1 and TRBJ1-2, with 9 positions matching TRBD1. Germline V CDR1 and CDR2: SGHRS, YFSETQ. Trimming removed 5 bases from V and 7 bases from J; junction bases left unmatched: 6. The CDR3 sequence is 13 residues long. In nucleotides, the CDR3 is TGCGCCAGCAGGACCGGGACAGGGTCTGGCTACACCTTC. It codes for CASRTGTGSGYTF.

This clone was recorded only once. The gene calls are TRBV29-1 and TRBJ2-3, with TRBD2 identical over 12 bases. Germline lookup yields CDR1 SQVTM and CDR2 ANQGSEA. After removal of 4 bases from V and 4 bases from J, the junction contained 6 bases not matched to a gene. The CDR3 has 15 amino acids. CDR3 sequence: CSVARGLAGSDTQYF. CDR3 bases: TGCAGCGTTGCCCGGGGACTAGCGGGTTCAGATACGCAGTATTTT.

The CDR3 is CASSGAGGRETQYF. The CDR3 DNA sequence: TGTGCCAGCAGTGGTGCAGGGGGTCGGGAGACCCAGTACTTC. V and J are TRBV25-1 and TRBJ2-5, with 7 bases fitting TRBD1. V was pared by 4 bases and J by 5 bases, with 7 bases of the junction left unmatched. The germline CDR1 and CDR2 sequences are MGHDK and SYGVNS. The CDR3 spans 14 residues.

There are a few counts of this clone. V gene TRBV2 combines with J gene TRBJ1-1; 8 bases map to TRBD1. The CDR3 has 14 residues. Germline lookup yields CDR1 SNHLY and CDR2 FYNNEI. The J segment lost 1 base and the V segment lost 3 bases, leaving 1 base of the junction unmatched. The DNA of the CDR3 is TGTGCCAGCAGTGACAGGGGGCGGAACACTGAAGCTTTCTTT. Translation: CASSDRGRNTEAFF.

The chain couples TRBV5-1 to TRBJ2-1; 9 nucleotides align to TRBD2. The CDR3 is 14 amino acids. V trimming: 0 bases; J trimming: 10 bases; junction bases outside the gene matches: 5. Germline CDR1 is SGHRS and CDR2 is YFSETQ. The CDR3 region is CASSLVAGAWEQFF. In nucleotides, the CDR3 is TGCGCCAGCAGCTTGGTAGCGGGAGCCTGGGAGCAGTTCTTC.

V gene TRBV11-2 combines with J gene TRBJ1-3, with 10 bases identical to TRBD1. The CDR3 is made up of 17 amino acids. V was clipped by 1 base and J by 4 bases; unmatched bases: 7. From germline, CDR1 is SGHAT and CDR2 FQNNGV. The CDR3 loop reads CASSLVPGQGSGNTIYF. CDR3 coding DNA: TGTGCCAGCAGCTTAGTCCCGGGACAGGGGTCAGGAAACACCATATATTTT.

The V and J genes are TRBV5-4 and TRBJ2-1, with a tentative D call TRBD1 (5 bases). CDR3 length equals 16 residues. The germline V gene encodes CDR1 SGHNT and CDR2 YYREEE (reference sequence). Deletions cut 0 bases from V and 8 bases from J, with 18 bases between. CDR3 protein: CASSLATGAGWHEQFF. The CDR3, as DNA: TGTGCCAGCAGCTTGGCCACTGGGGCAGGGTGGCATGAGCAGTTCTTC. Full variable domain (missing parts from reference TRBV5-4 and TRBJ2-1): ETGVTQSPTHLIKTRGQQVTLRCSSQSGHNTVSWYQQALGQGPQFIFQYYREEENGRGNFPPRFSGLQFPNYSSELNVNALELDDSALYLCASSLATGAGWHEQFFGPGTRLTVL.

V usage is TRBV10-2 and J usage is TRBJ2-1; TRBD2 aligns across 10 bases. The germline V gene encodes CDR1 WSHSY and CDR2 SAAADI. CDR3 size: 15 residues. The trim removed 4 bases at V and 7 bases at J, leaving 7 bases unmatched. The CDR3 loop reads CASSGVASGSNEQFF. DNA for the CDR3: TGCGCCAGCAGTGGAGTGGCTAGCGGGAGTAATGAGCAGTTCTTC.

In the case of this clone: Other DNA sequences in this sample translate to the same CDR3. This chain joins TRBV5-1 and TRBJ2-7; D unresolved. The germline CDR1 and CDR2 sequences are SGHRS and YFSETQ. This CDR3 contains 13 residues. The germline V and J ends were trimmed by 0 bases and 0 bases, with 4 bases remaining between them. The CDR3 region is CASSLGSSYEQYF. The CDR3 DNA sequence: TGCGCCAGCAGCTTGGGTAGCTCCTACGAGCAGTACTTC. The whole variable domain, remainder taken from reference TRBV5-1 and TRBJ2-7, is KAGVTQTPRYLIKTRGQQVTLSCSPISGHRSVSWYQQTPGQGLQFLFEYFSETQRNKGNFPGRFSGRQFSNSRSEMNVSTLELGDSALYLCASSLGSSYEQYFGPGTRLTVT.

This chain connects TRBV10-3 to TRBJ2-7; tentative D call: TRBD2 (5 bases). V lost 3 bases and J 3 bases, leaving 15 bases between the germline ends. Germline CDR1 is ENHRY and CDR2 is SYGVKD. This CDR3 spans 15 amino acids. The CDR3 DNA is TGTGCCATCAGTGACTCCCTCGAGGGAGACTACGAGCAGTACTTC. It specifies CAISDSLEGDYEQYF.

This rearrangement joins TRBV19 to TRBJ1-5; D is uncertain. This CDR3 contains 13 residues. V lost 5 bases to trimming and J lost 9 bases, with 14 bases between them. In germline, CDR1 is LNHDA, CDR2 SQIVND (reference sequence). CDR3 DNA: TGTGCCAGTAGTCCTGGCTTAACCCCGCCCCAGCATTTT. Residues: CASSPGLTPPQHF.

This chain connects TRBV24-1 to TRBJ2-1; possibly TRBD2 for D (6 bases). Germline values: CDR1 KGHDR, CDR2 SFDVKD. V was shortened by 1 base and J by 0 bases, with 9 bases between the two germline ends. The CDR3 runs 16 residues. In DNA form, the CDR3 reads TGTGCCACCAGTGATTTTGGCGGGACCTCCTACAATGAGCAGTTCTTC. Translated: CATSDFGGTSYNEQFF.

The V and J genes are TRBV10-2 and TRBJ2-2; 10 nucleotides match TRBD1. Per the germline V gene, CDR1 is WSHSY and CDR2 is SAAADI. CDR3 length equals 17 residues. The trim removed 6 bases at V and 0 bases at J, leaving 7 bases unmatched. For the CDR3, the DNA is TGCGCCAGCAGAATCGGGACAGGGGCGGCGAACACCGGGGAGCTGTTTTTT. Residues: CASRIGTGAANTGELFF.

CDR3 nucleotides: TGTGCCAGCAGGAACCAGGGGCCCCAAGAGACCCAGTACTTC. This sequence encodes CASRNQGPQETQYF. V and J are TRBV28 and TRBJ2-5; D possibly corresponds to TRBD1 (6 bases). The CDR3 sequence is 14 residues long. Germline-derived CDR1 and CDR2 are MDHEN and SYDVKM. V was shortened by 6 bases and J by 1 base, with 12 bases between the two germline ends. Complete variable domain (other parts from reference TRBV28 and TRBJ2-5): DVKVTQSSRYLVKRTGEKVFLECVQDMDHENMFWYRQDPGLGLRLIYFSYDVKMKEKGDIPEGYSVSREKKERFSLILESASTNQTSMYLCASRNQGPQETQYFGPGTRLLVL.

This chain links TRBV30 with TRBJ1-1, with a possible D match to TRBD1 (5 bases). V gave up 4 bases and J gave up 0 bases, with 9 bases separating them. Per germline, CDR1 GTSNPN and CDR2 SVGIG (reference sequence). This CDR3 spans 13 amino acids. The DNA for the CDR3 is TGTGCCTGGACCCAGGACATGAACACTGAAGCTTTCTTT. Amino acid sequence: CAWTQDMNTEAFF.

There are a few counts of this clone. The rearrangement links TRBV4-2 to TRBJ1-5; 8 positions match TRBD1. The CDR3 is made up of 16 amino acids. Germline V gene lookup returns CDR1 LGHNA and CDR2 YNFKEQ. Trimming at V came to 0 bases and at J to 6 bases, leaving 7 bases not matched to a gene. DNA of the CDR3: TGTGCCAGCAGCCAAGATCTCGGACAGGGCAGTCAGCCCCAGCATTTT. It encodes CASSQDLGQGSQPQHF.

This sequence joins TRBV19 and TRBJ2-2; weak D call: TRBD1 (5 bases). The V end lost 8 bases, the J end lost 5 bases, and 15 bases lay between the germline ends. The CDR3 has 14 residues. Germline V gives CDR1 LNHDA, CDR2 SQIVND (reference sequence). CDR3 residues: CASATQGLTGELFF. CDR3 sequence (DNA): TGTGCCAGTGCGACGCAGGGTTTAACCGGGGAGCTGTTTTTT.

The chain employs TRBV5-5 and TRBJ1-1; TRBD1 aligns across 12 bases. The germline V gene has CDR1 SGHKS and CDR2 YYEKEE (reference sequence). The V segment lost 3 bases and the J segment 7 bases; nucleotides outside the gene matches: 7. This CDR3 region has 15 residues. The chain's CDR3 is CASSSYGTGGIEAFF. The CDR3, as DNA: TGTGCCAGCAGCTCATACGGGACAGGGGGCATTGAAGCTTTCTTT.

The chain links TRBV5-1 to TRBJ1-1; D is perhaps TRBD1 (5 bases). CDR1 SGHRS and CDR2 YFSETQ come from the germline V gene. Trimming took 3 bases from V and 1 from J, leaving 13 bases between them. CDR3 length: 15 amino acids. The CDR3 DNA reads as TGCGCCAGCAGCTCAGCCGGGACTACGAACACTGAAGCTTTCTTT. Its protein product is CASSSAGTTNTEAFF. The full variable domain, completed using reference TRBV5-1 and TRBJ1-1, is KAGVTQTPRYLIKTRGQQVTLSCSPISGHRSVSWYQQTPGQGLQFLFEYFSETQRNKGNFPGRFSGRQFSNSRSEMNVSTLELGDSALYLCASSSAGTTNTEAFFGQGTRLTVV.

This clone has a handful of counts. V usage is TRBV27 and J usage is TRBJ2-1; perhaps TRBD1 as D (6 bases). Germline assignment: CDR1 MNHEY and CDR2 SMNVEV (reference sequence). CDR3 length equals 15 residues. Trimming took 6 bases from V and 4 from J, leaving 16 bases between them. Here the CDR3 DNA reads TGTGCCAGCAGCAGTGACAGGCCTCCATACAATGAGCAGTTCTTC. As protein: CASSSDRPPYNEQFF.

This chain uses TRBV5-6 with TRBJ1-1; TRBD1 agrees at 9 bases. The V gene's germline CDR1 is SGHDT and CDR2 YYEEEE. The CDR3 loop spans 14 amino acids. V lost 4 bases, J lost 1 base, and 2 bases stayed unmatched. CDR3 in DNA: TGTGCCAGCAGCCAACAGGGGGCGAACACTGAAGCTTTCTTT. This codes for CASSQQGANTEAFF.